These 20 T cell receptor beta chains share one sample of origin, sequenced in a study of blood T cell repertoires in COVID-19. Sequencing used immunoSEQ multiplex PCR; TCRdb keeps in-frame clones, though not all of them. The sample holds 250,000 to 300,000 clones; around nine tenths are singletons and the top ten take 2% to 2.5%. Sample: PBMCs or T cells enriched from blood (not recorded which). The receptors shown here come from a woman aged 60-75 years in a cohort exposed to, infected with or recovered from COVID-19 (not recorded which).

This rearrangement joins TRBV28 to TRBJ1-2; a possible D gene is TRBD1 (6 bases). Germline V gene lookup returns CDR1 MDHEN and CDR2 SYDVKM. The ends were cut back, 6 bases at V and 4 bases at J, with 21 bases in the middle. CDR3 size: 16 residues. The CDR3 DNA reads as TGTGCCAGCAGCCGTCTCGTACAGGGACCAGGCTATGGCTACACCTTC. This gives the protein CASSRLVQGPGYGYTF.

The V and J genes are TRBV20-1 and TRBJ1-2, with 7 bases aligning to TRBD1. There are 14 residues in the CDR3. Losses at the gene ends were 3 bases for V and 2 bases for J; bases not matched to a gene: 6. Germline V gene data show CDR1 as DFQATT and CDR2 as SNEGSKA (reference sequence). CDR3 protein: CSASIPGQNYGYTF. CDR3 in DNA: TGCAGTGCTAGTATACCGGGACAGAACTATGGCTACACCTTC.

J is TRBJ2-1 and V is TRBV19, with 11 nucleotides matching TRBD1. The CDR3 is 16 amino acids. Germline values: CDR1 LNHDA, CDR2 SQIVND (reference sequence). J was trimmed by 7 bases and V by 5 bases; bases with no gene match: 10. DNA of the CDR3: TGTGCCAGTAGTCCCGGGACAGGGGGGTCACGTAATGAGCAGTTCTTC. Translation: CASSPGTGGSRNEQFF.

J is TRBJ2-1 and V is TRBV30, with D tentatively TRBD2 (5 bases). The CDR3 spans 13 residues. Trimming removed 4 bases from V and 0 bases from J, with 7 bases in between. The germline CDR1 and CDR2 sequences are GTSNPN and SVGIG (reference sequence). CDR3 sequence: CAWTGSSYNEQFF. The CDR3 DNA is TGTGCCTGGACGGGGAGCTCCTACAATGAGCAGTTCTTC.

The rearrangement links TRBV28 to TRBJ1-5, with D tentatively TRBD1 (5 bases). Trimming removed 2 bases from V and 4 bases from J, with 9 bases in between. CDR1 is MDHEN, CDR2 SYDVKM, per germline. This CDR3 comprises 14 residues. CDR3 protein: CASSLRQPNQPQHF. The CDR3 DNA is TGTGCCAGCAGTTTAAGACAGCCTAATCAGCCCCAGCATTTT.

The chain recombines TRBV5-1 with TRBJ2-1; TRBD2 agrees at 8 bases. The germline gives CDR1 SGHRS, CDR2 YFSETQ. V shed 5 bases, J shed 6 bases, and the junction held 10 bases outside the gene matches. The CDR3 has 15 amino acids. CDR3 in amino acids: CASRVGREGGNEQFF. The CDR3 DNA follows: TGCGCCAGCAGAGTCGGACGGGAGGGTGGCAATGAGCAGTTCTTC.

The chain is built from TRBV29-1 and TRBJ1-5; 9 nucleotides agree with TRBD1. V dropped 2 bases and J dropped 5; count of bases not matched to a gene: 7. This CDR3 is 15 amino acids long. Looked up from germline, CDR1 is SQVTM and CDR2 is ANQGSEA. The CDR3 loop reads CSVESGTGSDQPQHF. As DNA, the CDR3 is TGCAGCGTTGAATCCGGGACAGGGAGTGATCAGCCCCAGCATTTT.

The chain's CDR3 is CASSLEPGETTEQFF. In nucleotides, the CDR3 is TGCGCCAGCAGCCTGGAACCGGGAGAAACGACTGAGCAGTTCTTC. The chain recombines TRBV5-1 with TRBJ2-1; D perhaps matches TRBD2 (6 bases). V shed 4 bases and J shed 9 bases, with 20 bases lying between them. This CDR3 is 15 amino acids long. Germline CDR1 and CDR2: SGHRS and YFSETQ. Using reference TRBV5-1 and TRBJ2-1 for the parts outside the CDR3, the full variable domain is KAGVTQTPRYLIKTRGQQVTLSCSPISGHRSVSWYQQTPGQGLQFLFEYFSETQRNKGNFPGRFSGRQFSNSRSEMNVSTLELGDSALYLCASSLEPGETTEQFFGPGTRLTVL.

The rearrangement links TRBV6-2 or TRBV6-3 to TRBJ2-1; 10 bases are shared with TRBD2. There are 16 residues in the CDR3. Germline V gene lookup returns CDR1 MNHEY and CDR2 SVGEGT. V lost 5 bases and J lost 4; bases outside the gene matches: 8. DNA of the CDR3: TGTGCCAGCAGTGCCGGACTAGCGGATATTTACAATGAGCAGTTCTTC. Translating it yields CASSAGLADIYNEQFF.

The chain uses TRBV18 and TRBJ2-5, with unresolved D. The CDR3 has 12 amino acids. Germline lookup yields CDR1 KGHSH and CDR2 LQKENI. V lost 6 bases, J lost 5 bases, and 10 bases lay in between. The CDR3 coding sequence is TGTGCCAGCTCGCCCCAACTGGAGACCCAGTACTTC. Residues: CASSPQLETQYF.

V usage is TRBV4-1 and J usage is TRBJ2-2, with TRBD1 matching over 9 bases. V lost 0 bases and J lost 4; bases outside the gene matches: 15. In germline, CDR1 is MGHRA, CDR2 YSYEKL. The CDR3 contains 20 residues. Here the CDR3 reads CASSQDLVLGQGKGTGELFF. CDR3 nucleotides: TGCGCCAGCAGCCAAGATCTAGTCCTGGGACAGGGAAAGGGCACCGGGGAGCTGTTTTTT.

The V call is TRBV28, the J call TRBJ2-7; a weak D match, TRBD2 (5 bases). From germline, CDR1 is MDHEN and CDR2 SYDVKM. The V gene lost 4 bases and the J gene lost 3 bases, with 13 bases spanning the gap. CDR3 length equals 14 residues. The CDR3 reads CASSYPAGNYEQYF. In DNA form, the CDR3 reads TGTGCCAGCAGTTACCCGGCCGGGAACTACGAGCAGTACTTC.

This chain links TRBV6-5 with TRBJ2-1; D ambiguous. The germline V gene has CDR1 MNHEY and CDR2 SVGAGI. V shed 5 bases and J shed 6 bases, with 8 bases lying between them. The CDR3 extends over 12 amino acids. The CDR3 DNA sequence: TGTGCCAGCAGTCCCGACATCAATGAGCAGTTCTTC. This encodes CASSPDINEQFF.

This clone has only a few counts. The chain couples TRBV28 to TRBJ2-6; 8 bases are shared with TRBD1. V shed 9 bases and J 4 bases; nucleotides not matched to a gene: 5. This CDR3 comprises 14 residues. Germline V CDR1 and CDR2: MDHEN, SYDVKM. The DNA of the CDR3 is TGTGCCAGTCAGACAGGGGCCGGGGCCAACGTCCTGACTTTC. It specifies CASQTGAGANVLTF. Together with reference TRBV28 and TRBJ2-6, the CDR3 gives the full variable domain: DVKVTQSSRYLVKRTGEKVFLECVQDMDHENMFWYRQDPGLGLRLIYFSYDVKMKEKGDIPEGYSVSREKKERFSLILESASTNQTSMYLCASQTGAGANVLTFGAGSRLTVL.

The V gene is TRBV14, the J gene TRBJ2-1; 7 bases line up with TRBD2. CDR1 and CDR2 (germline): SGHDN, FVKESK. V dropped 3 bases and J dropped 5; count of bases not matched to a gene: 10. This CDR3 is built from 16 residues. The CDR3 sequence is CASSHRLAVVNNEQFF. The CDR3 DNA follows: TGTGCCAGCAGCCATCGTCTAGCGGTGGTAAACAATGAGCAGTTCTTC.

The CDR3 protein is CAISDPGQLNYGYTF. In DNA, the CDR3 is TGTGCCATCAGTGACCCCGGACAGCTTAACTATGGCTACACCTTC. V and J are TRBV10-3 and TRBJ1-2; TRBD1 is a possible D gene (6 bases). Germline V gene data show CDR1 as ENHRY and CDR2 as SYGVKD. The CDR3 extends over 15 amino acids. Trimming took 3 bases from V and 1 from J, leaving 12 bases between them.

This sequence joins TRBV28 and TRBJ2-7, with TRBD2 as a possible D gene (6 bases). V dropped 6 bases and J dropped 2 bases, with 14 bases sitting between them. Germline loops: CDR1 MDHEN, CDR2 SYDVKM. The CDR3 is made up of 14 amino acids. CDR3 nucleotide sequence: TGTGCCAGCAGGACTAGTCGGGTCCCCTACGAGCAGTACTTC. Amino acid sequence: CASRTSRVPYEQYF.

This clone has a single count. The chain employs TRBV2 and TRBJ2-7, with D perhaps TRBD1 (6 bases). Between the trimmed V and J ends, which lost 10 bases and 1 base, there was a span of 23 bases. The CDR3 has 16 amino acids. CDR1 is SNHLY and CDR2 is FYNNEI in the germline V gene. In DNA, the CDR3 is TGTGCCACCCACCCCCCCGGGACACGAGGGTCCTACGAGCAGTACTTC. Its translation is CATHPPGTRGSYEQYF.

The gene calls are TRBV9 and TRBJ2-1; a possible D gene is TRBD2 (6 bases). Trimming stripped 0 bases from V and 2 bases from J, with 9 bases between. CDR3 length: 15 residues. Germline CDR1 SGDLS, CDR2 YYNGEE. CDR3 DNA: TGTGCCAGCAGCGTAGAACGGGAGACCTACAATGAGCAGTTCTTC. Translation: CASSVERETYNEQFF.

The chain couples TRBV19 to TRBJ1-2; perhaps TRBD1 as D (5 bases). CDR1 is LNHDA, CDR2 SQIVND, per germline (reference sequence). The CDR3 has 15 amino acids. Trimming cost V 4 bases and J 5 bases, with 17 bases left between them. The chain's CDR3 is CASSSISTALYGYTF. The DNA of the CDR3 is TGTGCCAGTAGTAGCATTTCGACAGCGCTTTATGGCTACACCTTC.